These 7 T cell receptor beta chains originate from one sample sequenced in a study of blood T cell repertoires in COVID-19 (TCRdb year 2020). The library came from the immunoSEQ multiplex PCR assay. TCRdb carries this immuneACCESS record with in-frame sequences only. Its versions omit some clonotypes, under half of them owing to an unresolved V gene in the studies checked, with the rest unexplained. This sample gives about 98,000 clones in total; roughly 82% of them show up just once. Roughly 10% of the sample is held by the ten biggest clonotypes. Material: peripheral blood. Every receptor here comes from a man aged 70 or older with active or convalescent COVID-19.

This chain links TRBV19 with TRBJ2-7, with 8 bases that match TRBD1. This CDR3 comprises 16 residues. The trim removed 5 bases at V and 2 bases at J, leaving 11 bases unmatched. Germline V CDR1 and CDR2: LNHDA, SQIVND (reference sequence). CDR3 in amino acids: CASSVTPKTGAYEQYF. CDR3 sequence (DNA): TGTGCCAGTAGTGTAACTCCCAAGACAGGGGCCTACGAGCAGTACTTC.

The V and J genes are TRBV9 and TRBJ1-5; no clear D. V lost 10 bases to trimming and J lost 3 bases, with 14 bases between them. CDR3 size: 13 residues. Germline V gene data show CDR1 as SGDLS and CDR2 as YYNGEE. This CDR3 is CASSRDFNQPQHF. The DNA for the CDR3 is TGTGCCTCGTCTCGGGATTTCAATCAGCCCCAGCATTTT.

The chain links TRBV12-3 or TRBV12-4 to TRBJ1-3; D unresolved. CDR3 size: 13 residues. V was shortened by 1 base and J by 4 bases, with 5 bases between the two germline ends. For the CDR3, the DNA is TGTGCCAGCAGTTTAGGAGGGGGAAACACCATATATTTT. Protein sequence: CASSLGGGNTIYF.

This clone was seen a single time. This chain uses TRBV19 with TRBJ1-2; 7 nucleotides align to TRBD1. The V gene end was trimmed by 5 bases and the J gene end by 6 bases; junction bases not matched to a gene: 9. The germline CDR1 and CDR2 sequences are LNHDA and SQIVND (reference sequence). The CDR3 has 14 residues. CDR3 in DNA: TGTGCCAGTAGTTACTCGGGACAGAGACATGGCTACACCTTC. Encoded protein: CASSYSGQRHGYTF.

The sample holds a few counts of this clone. The rearrangement joins TRBV3-1 (or the pseudogene TRBV3-2) to TRBJ1-4; 9 positions match TRBD1. The V gene's germline CDR1 is LGHDT and CDR2 YNNKEL (reference sequence). The V and J ends lost 5 bases and 8 bases, in that order; junction bases with no gene match: 9. This CDR3 is built from 15 residues. CDR3 region: CASSTSQGAHEKLFF. In nucleotides, the CDR3 is TGTGCCAGCAGCACATCACAGGGGGCGCACGAAAAACTGTTTTTT.

This sequence joins TRBV29-1 and TRBJ2-3, with 9 bases identical to TRBD1. The CDR3 spans 16 residues. Germline CDR1 SQVTM, CDR2 ANQGSEA. J lost 4 bases, V lost 4 bases, and 12 bases had no gene match. The CDR3 nucleotides are TGCAGCGTTGCTCTGACGGGACAGGGAATTTCAGATACGCAGTATTTT. Translation gives CSVALTGQGISDTQYF.

This rearrangement joins TRBV30 to TRBJ1-5; D remains unclear. Germline CDR1 reads GTSNPN; CDR2 reads SVGIG (reference sequence). Between the trimmed V and J ends, which lost 2 bases and 2 bases, there was a span of 7 bases. This CDR3 region has 13 residues. The CDR3: CAWSREGNQPQHF. The DNA of the CDR3 is TGTGCCTGGAGTCGGGAAGGCAATCAGCCCCAGCATTTT.